These 3 T cell receptor beta chains were sequenced from one sample in a study of blood T cell repertoires in COVID-19. Method: immunoSEQ multiplex PCR; TCRdb's copy keeps in-frame clones and lacks some. Among 130,000 to 150,000 clones, approximately 89% were seen once, and the ten largest hold 1.5% to 2%. Input material: peripheral blood. All receptors derive from a human donor in a cohort sampled during active COVID-19.

This clone occurred once. This chain links TRBV7-2 with TRBJ1-2, with TRBD1 as a possible D gene (6 bases). Germline V gives CDR1 SGHTA, CDR2 FQGNSA. Trimming stripped 0 bases from V and 4 bases from J, with 12 bases between. The CDR3 contains 15 residues. DNA of the CDR3: TGTGCCAGCAGCTTAGCCATAACAGGGACCTATGGCTACACCTTC. Protein sequence: CASSLAITGTYGYTF.

V is TRBV2 and J is TRBJ2-3, with 7 positions matching TRBD2. This CDR3 spans 14 amino acids. Germline V lookup: CDR1 SNHLY, CDR2 FYNNEI. V gave up 4 bases and J gave up 5 bases; unmatched junction bases: 6. The CDR3 sequence: CASSGRLAVDTQYF. The CDR3 DNA sequence: TGTGCCAGCAGTGGGAGACTAGCAGTAGATACGCAGTATTTT. Combining the CDR3 with reference TRBV2 and TRBJ2-3 gives the whole variable domain EPEVTQTPSHQVTQMGQEVILRCVPISNHLYFYWYRQILGQKVEFLVSFYNNEISEKSEIFDDQFSVERPDGSNFTLKIRSTKLEDSAMYFCASSGRLAVDTQYFGPGTRLTVL.

The rearrangement joins TRBV7-9 to TRBJ2-6; TRBD1 aligns across 7 bases. Germline loops: CDR1 SEHNR, CDR2 FQNEAQ (reference sequence). V lost 5 bases, J lost 0 bases, and 7 bases stayed unmatched. The CDR3 extends over 17 amino acids. The CDR3 region has the DNA TGTGCCAGCAGCCCTAGACAGGGCCACTCTGGGGCCAACGTCCTGACTTTC. It translates to CASSPRQGHSGANVLTF.